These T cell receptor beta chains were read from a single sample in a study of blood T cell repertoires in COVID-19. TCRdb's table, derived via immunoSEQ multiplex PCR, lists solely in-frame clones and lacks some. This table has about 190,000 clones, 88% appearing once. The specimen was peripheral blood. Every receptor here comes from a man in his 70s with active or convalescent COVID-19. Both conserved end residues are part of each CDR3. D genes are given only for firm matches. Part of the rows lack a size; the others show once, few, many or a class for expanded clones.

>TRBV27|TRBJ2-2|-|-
CASSSWTGNTGELFF
TGTGCCAGCAGTTCCTGGACGGGAAACACCGGGGAGCTGTTTTTT
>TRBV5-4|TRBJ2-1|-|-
CASSPAGGYNEQFF
TGTGCCAGCAGCCCCGCGGGTGGTTACAATGAGCAGTTCTTC
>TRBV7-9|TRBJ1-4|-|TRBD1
CASSPTGTEKLFF
TGTGCCAGCAGCCCGACAGGGACTGAAAAACTGTTTTTT
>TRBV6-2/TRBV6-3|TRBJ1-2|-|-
CASSYSADRPYGYTF
TGTGCCAGCAGTTACAGCGCGGACAGACCCTATGGCTACACCTTC
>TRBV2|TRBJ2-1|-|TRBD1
CASRRQGSYNEQFF
TGTGCCAGCAGGCGACAGGGATCCTACAATGAGCAGTTCTTC
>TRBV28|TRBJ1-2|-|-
CASSFGGNYGYTF
TGTGCCAGCAGTTTTGGGGGGAACTATGGCTACACCTTC
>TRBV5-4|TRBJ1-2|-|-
CASSHIQSHGYTF
TGTGCCAGCAGCCACATACAGTCACATGGCTACACCTTC
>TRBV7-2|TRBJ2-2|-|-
CASSLLRNTGELFF
TGTGCCAGCAGCTTATTGAGGAACACCGGGGAGCTGTTTTTT
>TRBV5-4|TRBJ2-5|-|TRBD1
CASSLTGTGGRETQYF
TGTGCCAGCAGCTTAACCGGGACAGGGGGCCGGGAGACCCAGTACTTC
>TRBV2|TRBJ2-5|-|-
CASSAPQGSQETQYF
TGTGCCAGCAGTGCCCCACAGGGATCCCAAGAGACCCAGTACTTC
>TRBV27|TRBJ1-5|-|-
CASSFGLDQPQHF
TGTGCCAGCAGTTTCGGACTAGATCAGCCCCAGCATTTT
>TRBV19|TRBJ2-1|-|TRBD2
CASRRLAGGHNEQFF
TGTGCCAGTAGAAGACTAGCGGGGGGGCACAATGAGCAGTTCTTC
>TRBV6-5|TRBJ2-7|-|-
CASSYRDSTPYEQYF
TGTGCCAGCAGTTACCGGGACTCCACCCCCTACGAGCAGTACTTC
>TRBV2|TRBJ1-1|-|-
CASSERGAWGDTEAFF
TGTGCCAGCAGTGAACGGGGGGCGTGGGGTGACACTGAAGCTTTCTTT
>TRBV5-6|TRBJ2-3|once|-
CASSLGPPSADTQYF
TGTGCCAGCAGCTTGGGTCCGCCGTCGGCAGATACGCAGTATTTT
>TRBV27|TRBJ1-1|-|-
CASRVQTMNTEAFF
TGTGCCAGCAGGGTACAGACGATGAACACTGAAGCTTTCTTT
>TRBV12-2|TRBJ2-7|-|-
CASLPRGGAADREQYF
TGTGCAAGTCTCCCCCGGGGGGGGGCGGCCGACCGCGAGCAGTACTTC
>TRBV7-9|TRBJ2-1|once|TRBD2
CASSPELLAVNEQFF
TGTGCCAGCAGCCCCGAGTTACTAGCGGTCAATGAGCAGTTCTTC